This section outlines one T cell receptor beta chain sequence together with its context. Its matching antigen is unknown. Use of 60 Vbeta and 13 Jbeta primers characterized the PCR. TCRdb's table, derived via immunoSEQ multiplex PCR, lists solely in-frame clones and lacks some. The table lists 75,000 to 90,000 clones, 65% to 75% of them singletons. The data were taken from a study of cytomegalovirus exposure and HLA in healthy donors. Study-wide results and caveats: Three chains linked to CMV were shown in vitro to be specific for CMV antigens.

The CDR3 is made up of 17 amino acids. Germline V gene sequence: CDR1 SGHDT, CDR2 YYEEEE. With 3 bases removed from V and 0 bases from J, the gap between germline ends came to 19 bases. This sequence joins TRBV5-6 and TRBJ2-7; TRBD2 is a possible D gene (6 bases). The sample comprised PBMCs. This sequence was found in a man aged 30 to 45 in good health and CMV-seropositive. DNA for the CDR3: TGTGCCAGCAGCTCCACCGCTGGAGGGGTCAGCTCCTACGAGCAGTACTTC. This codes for CASSSTAGGVSSYEQYF.